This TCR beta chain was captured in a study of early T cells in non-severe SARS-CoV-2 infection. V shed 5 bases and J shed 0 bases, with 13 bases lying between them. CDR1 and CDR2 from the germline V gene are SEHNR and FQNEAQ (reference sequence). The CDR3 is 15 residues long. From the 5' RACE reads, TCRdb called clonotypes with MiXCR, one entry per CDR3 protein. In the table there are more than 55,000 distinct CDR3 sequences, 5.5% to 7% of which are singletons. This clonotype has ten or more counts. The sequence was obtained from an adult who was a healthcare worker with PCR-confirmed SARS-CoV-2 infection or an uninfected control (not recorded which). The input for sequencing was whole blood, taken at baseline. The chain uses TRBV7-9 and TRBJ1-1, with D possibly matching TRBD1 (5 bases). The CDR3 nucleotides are TGTGCCAGCAGCCTCGACAGAACCATGAACACTGAAGCTTTCTTT. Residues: CASSLDRTMNTEAFF.